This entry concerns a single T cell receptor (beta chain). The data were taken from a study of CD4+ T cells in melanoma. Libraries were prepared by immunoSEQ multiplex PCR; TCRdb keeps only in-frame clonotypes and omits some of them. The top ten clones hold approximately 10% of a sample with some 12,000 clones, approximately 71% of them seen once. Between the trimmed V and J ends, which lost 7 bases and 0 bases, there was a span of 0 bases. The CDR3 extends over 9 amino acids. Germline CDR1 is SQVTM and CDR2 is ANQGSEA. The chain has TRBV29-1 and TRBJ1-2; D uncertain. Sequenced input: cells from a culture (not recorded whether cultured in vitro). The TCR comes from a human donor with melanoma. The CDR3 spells CSANYGYTF. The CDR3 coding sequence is TGCAGCGCTAACTATGGCTACACCTTC.